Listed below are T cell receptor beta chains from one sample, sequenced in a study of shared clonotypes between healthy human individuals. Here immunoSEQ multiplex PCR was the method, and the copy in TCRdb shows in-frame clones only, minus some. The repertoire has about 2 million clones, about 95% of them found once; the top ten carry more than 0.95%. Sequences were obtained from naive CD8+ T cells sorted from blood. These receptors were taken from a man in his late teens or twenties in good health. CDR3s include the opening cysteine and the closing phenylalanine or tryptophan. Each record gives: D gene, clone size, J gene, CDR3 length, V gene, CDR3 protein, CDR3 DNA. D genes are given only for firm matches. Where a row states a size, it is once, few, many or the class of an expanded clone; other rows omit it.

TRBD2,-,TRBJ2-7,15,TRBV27,CASKTGTSPLYEQYF,TGTGCCAGCAAAACCGGGACTAGCCCCTTGTACGAGCAGTACTTC
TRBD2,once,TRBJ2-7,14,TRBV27,CASSPAGLPDEQYF,TGTGCCAGCAGCCCTGCGGGACTACCAGACGAGCAGTACTTC
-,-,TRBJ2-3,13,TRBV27,CASSTGITDTQYF,TGTGCCAGCAGTACGGGAATCACAGATACGCAGTATTTT
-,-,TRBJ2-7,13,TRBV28,CASSFREDGEQYF,TGTGCCAGCAGTTTCCGAGAGGATGGAGAGCAGTACTTC
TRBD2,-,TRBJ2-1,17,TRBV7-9,CASSASGRAKESNEQFF,TGTGCCAGCAGCGCTAGCGGGAGGGCCAAGGAAAGCAATGAGCAGTTCTTC
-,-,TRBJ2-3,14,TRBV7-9,CASTRLGGTDTQYF,TGTGCCAGCACCCGCCTCGGGGGCACAGATACGCAGTATTTT
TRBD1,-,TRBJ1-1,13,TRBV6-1,CASSTHRGTEAFF,TGTGCCAGCAGTACACACAGGGGAACTGAAGCTTTCTTT
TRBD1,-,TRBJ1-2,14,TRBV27,CASSPMDRGPGYTF,TGTGCCAGCAGTCCAATGGACAGGGGGCCTGGCTACACCTTC
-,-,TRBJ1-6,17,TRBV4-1,CASSQESGFGYNSPLHF,TGCGCCAGCAGCCAAGAGTCGGGGTTCGGGTATAATTCACCCCTCCACTTT
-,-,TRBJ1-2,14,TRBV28,CASSFRHFNYGYTF,TGTGCCAGCAGTTTCCGCCACTTTAACTATGGCTACACCTTC
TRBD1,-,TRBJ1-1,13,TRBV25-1,CASSHMGQNEAFF,TGTGCCAGCTCTCACATGGGACAGAATGAAGCTTTCTTT
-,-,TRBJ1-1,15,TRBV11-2,CASSLDLAGVTEAFF,TGTGCCAGCAGCTTAGATCTAGCAGGGGTTACTGAAGCTTTCTTT